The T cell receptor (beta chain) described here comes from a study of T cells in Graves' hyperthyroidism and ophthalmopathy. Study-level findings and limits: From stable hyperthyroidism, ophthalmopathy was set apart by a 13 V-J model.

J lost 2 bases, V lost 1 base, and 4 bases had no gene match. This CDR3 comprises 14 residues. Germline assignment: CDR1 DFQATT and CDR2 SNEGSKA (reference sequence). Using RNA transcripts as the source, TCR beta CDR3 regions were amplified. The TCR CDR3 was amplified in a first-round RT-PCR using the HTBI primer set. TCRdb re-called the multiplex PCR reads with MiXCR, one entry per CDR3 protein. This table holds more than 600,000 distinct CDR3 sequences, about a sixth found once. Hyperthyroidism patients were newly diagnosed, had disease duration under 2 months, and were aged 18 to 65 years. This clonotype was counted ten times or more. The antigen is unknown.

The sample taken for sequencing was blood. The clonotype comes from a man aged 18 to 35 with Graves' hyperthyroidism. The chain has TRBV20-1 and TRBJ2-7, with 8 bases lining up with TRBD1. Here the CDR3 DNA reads TGCAGTGCTAGAGTTGGACAGGGTACCTACGAGCAGTACTTC. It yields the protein CSARVGQGTYEQYF.